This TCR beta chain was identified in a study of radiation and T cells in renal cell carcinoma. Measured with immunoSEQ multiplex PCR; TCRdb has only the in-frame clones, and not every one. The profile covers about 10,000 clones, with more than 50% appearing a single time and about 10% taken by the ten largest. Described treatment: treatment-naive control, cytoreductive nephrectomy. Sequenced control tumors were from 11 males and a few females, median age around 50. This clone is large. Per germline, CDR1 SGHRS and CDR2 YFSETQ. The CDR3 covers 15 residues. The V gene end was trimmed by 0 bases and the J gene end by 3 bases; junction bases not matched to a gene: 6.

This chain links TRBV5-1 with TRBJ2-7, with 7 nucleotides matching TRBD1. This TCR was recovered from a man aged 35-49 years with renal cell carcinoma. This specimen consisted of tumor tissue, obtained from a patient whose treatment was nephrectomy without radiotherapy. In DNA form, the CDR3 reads TGCGCCAGCAGCTTGGCCAAGGGGGCGGGCTACGAGCAGTACTTC. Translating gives CASSLAKGAGYEQYF.